The clone carrying this T cell receptor beta chain was observed at least ten times. One entry per CDR3 protein results from TCRdb running MiXCR on the reads. The sample includes 200,000 to 250,000 distinct CDR3 sequences, roughly 22% of them seen just once. The data originate from a study of T cell repertoires in cytomegalovirus infection. Study summary: Matching HLA type and CMV infection were both indicated by public TCR beta signatures.

Germline V gene lookup returns CDR1 SGHVS and CDR2 FQNEAQ. Trimming removed 0 bases from V and 5 bases from J, with 7 bases in between. This CDR3 spans 13 amino acids. The chain uses TRBV7-8 and TRBJ1-2, with unresolved D. The source is a human donor in good health (CMV status not recorded). Some clones in this sample may be carry-over from other donors' samples. What was sequenced was CD8+ T cells from PBMCs. CDR3 coding DNA: TGTGCCAGCAGCTTAGCGCGGCGGTATGGCTACACCTTC. This encodes CASSLARRYGYTF.